The present entry profiles one T cell receptor (beta chain) with its context. The data were taken from a study of T cell changes during pregnancy in multiple sclerosis. The data were produced by immunoSEQ multiplex PCR, yet TCRdb's version contains in-frame clones alone and is incomplete. The sample has some 93,000 clones; 85% to 95% are singletons. Germline V CDR1 and CDR2: SNHLY, FYNNEI. This CDR3 spans 14 amino acids. V shed 6 bases and J 5 bases; nucleotides not matched to a gene: 4. This specimen was peripheral blood, taken after pregnancy. The receptor was isolated from a female donor with multiple sclerosis, enrolled in a pregnancy study. V usage is TRBV2 and J usage is TRBJ2-7; 13 bases map to TRBD2. As DNA, the CDR3 is TGTGCCAGCAGGACAGGACTAGCGGGAGACGAGCAGTACTTC. This gives the protein CASRTGLAGDEQYF.